The sequence of this TCR beta chain was determined in a study of response to subunit inactivated influenza vaccine. This clonotype was counted between two and nine times. Antigen: not known. Overall study findings and caveats: After each seasonal influenza vaccination, few new T cells are recruited, the authors suggested.

Each CDR3 protein gets one entry after TCRdb re-called the RT-PCR reads with MiXCR. The sample has 550,000 to 800,000 distinct CDR3 sequences; approximately 15% are singletons. Germline V gene lookup returns CDR1 SGHRS and CDR2 YFSETQ. V was pared by 1 base and J by 1 base, with 11 bases between. The CDR3 is 15 residues long. The chain employs TRBV5-1 and TRBJ2-5; maybe TRBD2 (6 bases). The sequencing here drew on PBMCs from blood, taken less than 15 days before vaccination. This TCR was recovered from a man aged 50-59 years who received an inactivated influenza vaccine. The CDR3 here is CASSLSGGTQETQYF. CDR3 nucleotide sequence: TGCGCCAGCAGCTTGTCGGGCGGGACCCAAGAGACCCAGTACTTC.